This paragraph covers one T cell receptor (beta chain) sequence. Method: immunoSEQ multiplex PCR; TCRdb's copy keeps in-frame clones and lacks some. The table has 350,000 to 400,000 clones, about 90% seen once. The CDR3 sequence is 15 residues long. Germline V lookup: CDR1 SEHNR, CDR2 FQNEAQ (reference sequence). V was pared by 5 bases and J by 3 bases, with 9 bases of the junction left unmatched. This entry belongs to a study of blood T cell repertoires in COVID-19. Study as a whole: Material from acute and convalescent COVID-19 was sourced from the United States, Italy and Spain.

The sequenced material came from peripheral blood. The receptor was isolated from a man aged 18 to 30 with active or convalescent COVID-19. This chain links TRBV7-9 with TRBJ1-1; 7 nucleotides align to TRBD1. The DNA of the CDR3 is TGTGCCAGCAGCGCCGACAGGGTTGGTCACACTGAAGCTTTCTTT. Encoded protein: CASSADRVGHTEAFF.